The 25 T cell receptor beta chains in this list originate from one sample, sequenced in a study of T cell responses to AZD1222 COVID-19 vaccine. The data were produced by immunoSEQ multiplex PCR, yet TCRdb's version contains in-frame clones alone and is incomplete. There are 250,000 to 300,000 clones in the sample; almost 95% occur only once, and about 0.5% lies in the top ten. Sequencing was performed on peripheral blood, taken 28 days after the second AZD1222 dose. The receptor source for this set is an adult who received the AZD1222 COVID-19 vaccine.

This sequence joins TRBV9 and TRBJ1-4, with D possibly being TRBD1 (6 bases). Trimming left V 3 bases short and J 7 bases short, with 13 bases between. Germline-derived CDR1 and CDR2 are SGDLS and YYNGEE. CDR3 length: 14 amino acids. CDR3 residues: CASSGGALGEKLFF. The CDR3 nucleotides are TGTGCCAGCAGCGGGGGGGCACTGGGTGAAAAACTGTTTTTT.

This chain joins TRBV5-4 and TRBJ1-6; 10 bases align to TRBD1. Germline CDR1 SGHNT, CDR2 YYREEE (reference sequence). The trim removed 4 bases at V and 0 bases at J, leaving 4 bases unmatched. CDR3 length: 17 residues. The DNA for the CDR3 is TGTGCCAGCAGCACGACAGGGGGCAGCTCCTATAATTCACCCCTCCACTTT. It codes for CASSTTGGSSYNSPLHF. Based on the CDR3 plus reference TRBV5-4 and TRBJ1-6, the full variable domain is ETGVTQSPTHLIKTRGQQVTLRCSSQSGHNTVSWYQQALGQGPQFIFQYYREEENGRGNFPPRFSGLQFPNYSSELNVNALELDDSALYLCASSTTGGSSYNSPLHFGNGTRLTVT.

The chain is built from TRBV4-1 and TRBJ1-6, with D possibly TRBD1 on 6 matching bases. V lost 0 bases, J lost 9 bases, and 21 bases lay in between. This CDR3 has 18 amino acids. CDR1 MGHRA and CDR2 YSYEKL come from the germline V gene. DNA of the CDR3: TGCGCCAGCAGCCAAGATGGCACAGGGAGGGTTTTGAGTTCACCCCTCCACTTT. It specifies CASSQDGTGRVLSSPLHF.

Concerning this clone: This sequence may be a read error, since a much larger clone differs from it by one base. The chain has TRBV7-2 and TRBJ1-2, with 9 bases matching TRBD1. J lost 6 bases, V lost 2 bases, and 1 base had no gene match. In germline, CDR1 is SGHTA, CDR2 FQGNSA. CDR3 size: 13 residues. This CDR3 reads CASSLRQGDGYTF. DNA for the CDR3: TGTGCCAGCAGCTTAAGACAGGGGGATGGCTACACCTTC.

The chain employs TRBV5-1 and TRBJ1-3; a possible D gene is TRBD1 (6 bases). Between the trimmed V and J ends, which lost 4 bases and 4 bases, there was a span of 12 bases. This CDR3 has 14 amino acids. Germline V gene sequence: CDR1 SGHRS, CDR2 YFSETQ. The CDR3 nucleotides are TGCGCCAGCAGCCCGAGGACAGAAGGAAACACCATATATTTT. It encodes CASSPRTEGNTIYF.

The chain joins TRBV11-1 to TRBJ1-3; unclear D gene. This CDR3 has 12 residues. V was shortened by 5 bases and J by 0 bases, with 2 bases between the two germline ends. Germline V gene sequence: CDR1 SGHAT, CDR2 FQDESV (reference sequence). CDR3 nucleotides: TGTGCCAGCAGCACCTCTGGAAACACCATATATTTT. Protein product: CASSTSGNTIYF.

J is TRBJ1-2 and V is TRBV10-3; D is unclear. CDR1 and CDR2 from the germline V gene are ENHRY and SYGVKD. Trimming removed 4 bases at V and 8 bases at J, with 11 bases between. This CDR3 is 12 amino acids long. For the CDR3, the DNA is TGTGCCATCAGTGCCAGTGGACTGGGCTACACCTTC. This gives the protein CAISASGLGYTF.

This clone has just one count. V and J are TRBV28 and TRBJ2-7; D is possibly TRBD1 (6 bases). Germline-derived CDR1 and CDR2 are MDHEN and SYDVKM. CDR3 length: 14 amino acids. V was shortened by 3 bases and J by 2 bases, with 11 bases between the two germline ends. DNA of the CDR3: TGTGCCAGCAGTTTCCGGGACATAACCTACGAGCAGTACTTC. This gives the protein CASSFRDITYEQYF.

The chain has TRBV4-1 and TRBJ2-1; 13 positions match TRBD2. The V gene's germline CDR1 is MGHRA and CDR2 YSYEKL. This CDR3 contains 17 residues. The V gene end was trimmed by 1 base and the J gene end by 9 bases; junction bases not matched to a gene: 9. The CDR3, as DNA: TGCGCCAGCAGCCAAGGGAGGCGGACTAGCGGGAGCACTGAGCAGTTCTTC. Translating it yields CASSQGRRTSGSTEQFF.

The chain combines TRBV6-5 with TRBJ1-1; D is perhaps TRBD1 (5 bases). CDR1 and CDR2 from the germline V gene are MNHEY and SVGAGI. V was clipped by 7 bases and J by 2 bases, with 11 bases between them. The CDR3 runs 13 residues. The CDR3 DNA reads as TGTGCCAGCACAGACAGCTTCAACACTGAAGCTTTCTTT. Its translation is CASTDSFNTEAFF.

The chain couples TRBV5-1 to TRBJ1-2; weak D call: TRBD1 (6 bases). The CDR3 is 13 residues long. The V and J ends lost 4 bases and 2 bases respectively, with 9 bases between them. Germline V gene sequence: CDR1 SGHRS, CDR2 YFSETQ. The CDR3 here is CASSTGQNYGYTF. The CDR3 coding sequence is TGCGCCAGCAGCACAGGACAGAACTATGGCTACACCTTC.

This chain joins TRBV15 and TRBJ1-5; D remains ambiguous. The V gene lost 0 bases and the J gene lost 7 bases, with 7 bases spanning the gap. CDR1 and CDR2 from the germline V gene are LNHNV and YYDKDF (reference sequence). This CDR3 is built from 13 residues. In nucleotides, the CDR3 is TGTGCCACCAGCAGAGATATTGGGCAGCCCCAGCATTTT. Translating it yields CATSRDIGQPQHF.

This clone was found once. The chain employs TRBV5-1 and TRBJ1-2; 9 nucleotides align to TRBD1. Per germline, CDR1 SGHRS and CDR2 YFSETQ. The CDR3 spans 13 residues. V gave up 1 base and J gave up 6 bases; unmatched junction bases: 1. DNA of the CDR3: TGCGCCAGCAGCTTGAGGGACAGGGATGGCTACACCTTC. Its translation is CASSLRDRDGYTF.

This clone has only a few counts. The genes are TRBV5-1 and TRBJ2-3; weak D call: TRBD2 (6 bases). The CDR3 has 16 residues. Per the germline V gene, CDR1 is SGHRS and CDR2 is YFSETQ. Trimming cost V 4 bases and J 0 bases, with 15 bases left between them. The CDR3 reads CASSHRDFTSTDTQYF. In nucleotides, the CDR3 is TGCGCCAGCAGCCACCGGGACTTCACTAGCACAGATACGCAGTATTTT.

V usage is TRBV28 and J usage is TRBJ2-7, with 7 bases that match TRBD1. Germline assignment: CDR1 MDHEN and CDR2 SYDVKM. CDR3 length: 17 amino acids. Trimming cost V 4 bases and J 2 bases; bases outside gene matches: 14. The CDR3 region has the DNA TGTGCCAGCAGTTCCCCCTCCGATCCGACAGGGCCCTACGAGCAGTACTTC. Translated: CASSSPSDPTGPYEQYF.

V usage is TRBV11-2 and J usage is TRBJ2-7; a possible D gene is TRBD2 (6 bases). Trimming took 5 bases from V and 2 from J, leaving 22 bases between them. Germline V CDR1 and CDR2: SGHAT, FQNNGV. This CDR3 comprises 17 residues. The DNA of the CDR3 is TGTGCCAGCAGCCTCTCTCGACGGCAGGGAGGAGCCTACGAGCAGTACTTC. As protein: CASSLSRRQGGAYEQYF.

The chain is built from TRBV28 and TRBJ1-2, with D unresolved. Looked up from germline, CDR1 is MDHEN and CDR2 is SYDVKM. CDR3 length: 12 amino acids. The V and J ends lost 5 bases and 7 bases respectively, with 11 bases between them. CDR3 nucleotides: TGTGCCAGCAGTGAAAGGACGGTTGGCTACACCTTC. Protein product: CASSERTVGYTF.

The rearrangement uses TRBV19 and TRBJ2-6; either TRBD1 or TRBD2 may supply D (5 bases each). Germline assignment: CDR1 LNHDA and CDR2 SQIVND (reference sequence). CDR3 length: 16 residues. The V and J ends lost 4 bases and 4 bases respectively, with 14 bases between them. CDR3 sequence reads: CASSNRRGAGANVLTF. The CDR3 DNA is TGTGCCAGTAGTAACCGAAGGGGAGCAGGGGCCAACGTCCTGACTTTC.

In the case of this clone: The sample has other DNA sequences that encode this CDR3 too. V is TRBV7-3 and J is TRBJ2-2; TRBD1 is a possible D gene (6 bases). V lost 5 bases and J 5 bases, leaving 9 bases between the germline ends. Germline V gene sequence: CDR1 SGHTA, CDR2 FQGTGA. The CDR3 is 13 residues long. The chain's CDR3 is CASSRGGTGELFF. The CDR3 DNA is TGTGCCAGCAGCCGAGGGGGTACCGGGGAGCTGTTTTTT.

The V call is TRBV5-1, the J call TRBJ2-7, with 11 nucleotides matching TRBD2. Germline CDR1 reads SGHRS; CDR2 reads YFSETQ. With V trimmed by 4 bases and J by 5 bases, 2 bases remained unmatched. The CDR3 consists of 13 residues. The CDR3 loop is CASSTSGRNEQYF. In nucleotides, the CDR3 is TGCGCCAGCAGCACTAGCGGGAGAAACGAGCAGTACTTC. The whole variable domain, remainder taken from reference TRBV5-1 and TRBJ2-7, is KAGVTQTPRYLIKTRGQQVTLSCSPISGHRSVSWYQQTPGQGLQFLFEYFSETQRNKGNFPGRFSGRQFSNSRSEMNVSTLELGDSALYLCASSTSGRNEQYFGPGTRLTVT.

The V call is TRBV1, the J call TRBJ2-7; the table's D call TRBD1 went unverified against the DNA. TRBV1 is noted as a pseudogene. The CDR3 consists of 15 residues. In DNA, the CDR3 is TGCACCAGCAGCCAAGGGGCAAGGTCCGGATGGGAGCAGTACTTC. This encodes CTSSQGARSGWEQYF.

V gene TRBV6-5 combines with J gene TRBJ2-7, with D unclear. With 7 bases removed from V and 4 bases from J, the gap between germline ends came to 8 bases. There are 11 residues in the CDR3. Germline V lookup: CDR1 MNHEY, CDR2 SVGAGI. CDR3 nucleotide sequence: TGTGCCAGCAATTTAGAGTACGAGCAGTACTTC. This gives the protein CASNLEYEQYF.

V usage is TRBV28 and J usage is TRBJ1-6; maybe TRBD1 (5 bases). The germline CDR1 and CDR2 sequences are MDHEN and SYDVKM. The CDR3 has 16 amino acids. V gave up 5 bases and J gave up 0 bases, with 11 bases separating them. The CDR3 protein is CASSGGASSYNSPLHF. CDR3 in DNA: TGTGCCAGCAGTGGTGGGGCTAGCTCCTATAATTCACCCCTCCACTTT.

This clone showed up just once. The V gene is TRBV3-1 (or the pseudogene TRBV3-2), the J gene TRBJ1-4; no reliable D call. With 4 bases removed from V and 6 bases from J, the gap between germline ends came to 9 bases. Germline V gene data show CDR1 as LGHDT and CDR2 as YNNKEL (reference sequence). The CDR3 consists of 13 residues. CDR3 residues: CASSPSVDEKLFF. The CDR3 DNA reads TGTGCCAGCAGCCCGAGTGTAGATGAAAAACTGTTTTTT.

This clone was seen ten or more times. CDR3: CASSLGSYPSQETQYF. The DNA for the CDR3 is TGCGCCAGCAGCTTGGGGAGCTACCCCAGCCAAGAGACCCAGTACTTC. The chain has TRBV5-1 and TRBJ2-5; D gene ambiguous. The germline CDR1 and CDR2 sequences are SGHRS and YFSETQ. V was pared by 0 bases and J by 1 base, with 13 bases between. The CDR3 extends over 16 amino acids. The entire variable domain, with the rest obtained from reference TRBV5-1 and TRBJ2-5, is as follows: KAGVTQTPRYLIKTRGQQVTLSCSPISGHRSVSWYQQTPGQGLQFLFEYFSETQRNKGNFPGRFSGRQFSNSRSEMNVSTLELGDSALYLCASSLGSYPSQETQYFGPGTRLLVL.